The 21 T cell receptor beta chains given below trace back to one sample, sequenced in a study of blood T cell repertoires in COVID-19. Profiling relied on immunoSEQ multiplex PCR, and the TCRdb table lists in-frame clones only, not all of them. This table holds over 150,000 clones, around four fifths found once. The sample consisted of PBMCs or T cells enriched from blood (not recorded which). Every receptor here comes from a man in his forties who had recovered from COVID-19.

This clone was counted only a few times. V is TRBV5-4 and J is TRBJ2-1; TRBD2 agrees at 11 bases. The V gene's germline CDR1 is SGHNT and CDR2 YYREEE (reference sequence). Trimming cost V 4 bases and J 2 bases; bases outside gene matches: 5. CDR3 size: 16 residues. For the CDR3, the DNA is TGTGCCAGCAGCCCGGGACTAGCGGACGCCTACAATGAGCAGTTCTTC. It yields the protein CASSPGLADAYNEQFF.

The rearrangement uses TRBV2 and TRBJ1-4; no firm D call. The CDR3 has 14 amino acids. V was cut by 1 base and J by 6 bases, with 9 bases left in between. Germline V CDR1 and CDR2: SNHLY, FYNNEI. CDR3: CASSEVSGYEKLFF. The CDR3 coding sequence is TGTGCCAGCAGTGAAGTCTCCGGGTATGAAAAACTGTTTTTT.

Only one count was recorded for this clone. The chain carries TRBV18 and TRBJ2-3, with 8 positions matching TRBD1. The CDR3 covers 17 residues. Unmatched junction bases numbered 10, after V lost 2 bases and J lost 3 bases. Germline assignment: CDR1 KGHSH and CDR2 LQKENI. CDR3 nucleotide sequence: TGTGCCAGCTCACCATCGGTTACAGGGGGGTCGACAGATACGCAGTATTTT. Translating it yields CASSPSVTGGSTDTQYF.

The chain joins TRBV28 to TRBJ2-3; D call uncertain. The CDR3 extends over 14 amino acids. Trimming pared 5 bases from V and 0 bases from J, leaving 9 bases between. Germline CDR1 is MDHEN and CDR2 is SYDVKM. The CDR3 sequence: CASSPDGSTDTQYF. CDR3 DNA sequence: TGTGCCAGCAGTCCCGACGGGAGCACAGATACGCAGTATTTT. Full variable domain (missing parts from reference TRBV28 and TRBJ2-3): DVKVTQSSRYLVKRTGEKVFLECVQDMDHENMFWYRQDPGLGLRLIYFSYDVKMKEKGDIPEGYSVSREKKERFSLILESASTNQTSMYLCASSPDGSTDTQYFGPGTRLTVL.

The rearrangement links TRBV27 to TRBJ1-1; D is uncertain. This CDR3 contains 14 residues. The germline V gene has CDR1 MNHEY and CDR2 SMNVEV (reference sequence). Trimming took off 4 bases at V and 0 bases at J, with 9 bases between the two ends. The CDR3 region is CASSSPGMNTEAFF. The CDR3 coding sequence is TGTGCCAGCAGTTCCCCGGGGATGAACACTGAAGCTTTCTTT.

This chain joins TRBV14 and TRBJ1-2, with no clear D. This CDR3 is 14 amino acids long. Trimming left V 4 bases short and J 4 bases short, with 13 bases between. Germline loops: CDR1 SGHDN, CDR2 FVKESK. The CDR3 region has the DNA TGTGCCAGCAGCCCGGTAGGACTCGGCTATGGCTACACCTTC. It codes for CASSPVGLGYGYTF.

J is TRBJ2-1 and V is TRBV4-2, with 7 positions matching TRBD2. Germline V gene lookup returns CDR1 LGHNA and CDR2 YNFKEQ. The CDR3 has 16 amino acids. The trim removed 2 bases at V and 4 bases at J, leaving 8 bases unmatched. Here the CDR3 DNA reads TGTGCCAGCAGCCAAATCAACGGGAGGAGTTACAATGAGCAGTTCTTC. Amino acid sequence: CASSQINGRSYNEQFF.

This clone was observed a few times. The CDR3 here is CATGTLAGAYEQYF. CDR3 DNA sequence: TGTGCCACCGGAACTCTAGCGGGAGCCTACGAGCAGTACTTC. The chain recombines TRBV28 with TRBJ2-7; 10 bases line up with TRBD2. With V trimmed by 10 bases and J by 2 bases, 8 bases remained unmatched. CDR1 is MDHEN and CDR2 is SYDVKM in the germline V gene. The CDR3 has 14 amino acids.

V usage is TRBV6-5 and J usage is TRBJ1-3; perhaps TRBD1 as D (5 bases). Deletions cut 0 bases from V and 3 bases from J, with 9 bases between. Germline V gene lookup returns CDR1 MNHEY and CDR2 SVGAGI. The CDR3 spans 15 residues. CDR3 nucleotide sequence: TGTGCCAGCAGTTACTCGATGGGGCTTGGAAACACCATATATTTT. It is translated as CASSYSMGLGNTIYF.

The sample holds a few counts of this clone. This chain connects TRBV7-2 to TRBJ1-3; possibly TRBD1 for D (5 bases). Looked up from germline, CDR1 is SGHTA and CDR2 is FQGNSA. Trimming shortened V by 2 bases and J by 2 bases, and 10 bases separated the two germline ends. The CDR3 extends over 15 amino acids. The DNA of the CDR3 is TGTGCCAGCAGCTTAAATTCAGGGACTGGAAACACCATATATTTT. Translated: CASSLNSGTGNTIYF.

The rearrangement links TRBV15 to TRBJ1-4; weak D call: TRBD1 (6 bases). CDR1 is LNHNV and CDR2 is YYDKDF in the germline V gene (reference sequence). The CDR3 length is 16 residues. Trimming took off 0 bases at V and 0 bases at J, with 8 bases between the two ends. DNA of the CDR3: TGTGCCACCAGCAGAGAGACAGGAGCAACTAATGAAAAACTGTTTTTT. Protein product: CATSRETGATNEKLFF.

The CDR3 bases are TGTGCCAGCAGTTTATTACTAGCGGGAGCCACCAATGAGCAGTTCTTC. Protein product: CASSLLLAGATNEQFF. The chain combines TRBV27 with TRBJ2-1, with 11 bases that match TRBD2. Germline CDR1 and CDR2: MNHEY and SMNVEV (reference sequence). There are 16 residues in the CDR3. Losses at the gene ends were 1 base for V and 6 bases for J; bases not matched to a gene: 5.

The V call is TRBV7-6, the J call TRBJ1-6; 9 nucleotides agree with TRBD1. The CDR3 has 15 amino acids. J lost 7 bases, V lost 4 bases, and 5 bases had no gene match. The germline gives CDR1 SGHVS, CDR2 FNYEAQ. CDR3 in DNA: TGTGCCAGCAGCTCGGACAGGGGAAGAAATTCACCCCTCCACTTT. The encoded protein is CASSSDRGRNSPLHF.

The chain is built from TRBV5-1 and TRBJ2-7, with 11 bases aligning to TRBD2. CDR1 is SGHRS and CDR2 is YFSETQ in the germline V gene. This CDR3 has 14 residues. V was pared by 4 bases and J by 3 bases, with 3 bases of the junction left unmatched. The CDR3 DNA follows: TGCGCCAGCAGCCTCGGGACTAGCGGCTACGAGCAGTACTTC. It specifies CASSLGTSGYEQYF. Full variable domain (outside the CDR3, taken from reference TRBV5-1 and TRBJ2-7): KAGVTQTPRYLIKTRGQQVTLSCSPISGHRSVSWYQQTPGQGLQFLFEYFSETQRNKGNFPGRFSGRQFSNSRSEMNVSTLELGDSALYLCASSLGTSGYEQYFGPGTRLTVT.

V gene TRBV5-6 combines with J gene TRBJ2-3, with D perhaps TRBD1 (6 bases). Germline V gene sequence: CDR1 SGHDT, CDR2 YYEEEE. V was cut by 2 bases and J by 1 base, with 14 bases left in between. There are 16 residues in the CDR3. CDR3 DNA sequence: TGTGCCAGCAGCTTCGGATTGGCAGGGGGCACAGATACGCAGTATTTT. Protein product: CASSFGLAGGTDTQYF.

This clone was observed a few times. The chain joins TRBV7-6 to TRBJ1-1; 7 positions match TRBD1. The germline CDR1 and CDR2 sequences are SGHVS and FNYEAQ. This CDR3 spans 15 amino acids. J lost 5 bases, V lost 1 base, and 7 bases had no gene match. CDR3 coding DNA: TGTGCCAGCAGCTTAGAACAGGGGTTTTTGACTGAAGCTTTCTTT. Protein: CASSLEQGFLTEAFF.

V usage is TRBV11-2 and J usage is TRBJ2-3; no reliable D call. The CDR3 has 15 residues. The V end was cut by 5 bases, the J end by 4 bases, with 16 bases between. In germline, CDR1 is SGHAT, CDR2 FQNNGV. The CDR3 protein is CASSPLWRLADTQYF. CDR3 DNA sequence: TGTGCCAGCAGCCCCCTCTGGCGCCTAGCAGATACGCAGTATTTT.

CDR3 residues: CASSSGTDLVLNYGYTF. CDR3 in DNA: TGTGCCAGCAGTTCGGGGACAGACCTAGTATTGAACTATGGCTACACCTTC. The gene calls are TRBV28 and TRBJ1-2; 7 positions match TRBD1. Germline lookup yields CDR1 MDHEN and CDR2 SYDVKM. Trimming at V came to 4 bases and at J to 2 bases, leaving 13 bases not matched to a gene. The CDR3 consists of 17 residues.

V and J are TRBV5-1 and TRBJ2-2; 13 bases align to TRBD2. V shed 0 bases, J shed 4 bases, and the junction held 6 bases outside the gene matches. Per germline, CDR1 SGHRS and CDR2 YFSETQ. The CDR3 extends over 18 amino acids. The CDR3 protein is CASSLGTSGSVITGELFF. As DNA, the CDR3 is TGCGCCAGCAGCTTGGGGACTAGCGGGAGTGTAATCACCGGGGAGCTGTTTTTT. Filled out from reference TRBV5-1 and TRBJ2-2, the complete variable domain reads KAGVTQTPRYLIKTRGQQVTLSCSPISGHRSVSWYQQTPGQGLQFLFEYFSETQRNKGNFPGRFSGRQFSNSRSEMNVSTLELGDSALYLCASSLGTSGSVITGELFFGEGSRLTVL.

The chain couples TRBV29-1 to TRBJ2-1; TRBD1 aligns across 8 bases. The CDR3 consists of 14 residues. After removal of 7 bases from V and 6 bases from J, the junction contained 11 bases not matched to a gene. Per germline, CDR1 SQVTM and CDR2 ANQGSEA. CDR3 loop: CSASSRDRSNEQFF. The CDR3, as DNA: TGCAGCGCCTCTTCCCGGGACAGGAGCAATGAGCAGTTCTTC.

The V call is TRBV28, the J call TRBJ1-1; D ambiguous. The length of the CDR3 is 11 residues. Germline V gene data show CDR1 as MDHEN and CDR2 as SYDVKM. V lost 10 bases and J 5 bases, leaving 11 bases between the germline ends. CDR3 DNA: TGTGCCATAGCGTCTCGGACTGAAGCTTTCTTT. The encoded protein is CAIASRTEAFF.